The T cell receptor beta chain described here comes from a study of T cell repertoires in cytomegalovirus infection. Study overall: Both recently identified HLA-C-restricted and well-studied HLA-B-restricted CMV epitopes were used in the study. CMV infection and matching HLA type were both indicated by public TCR beta signatures.

V trimming: 2 bases; J trimming: 6 bases; junction bases outside the gene matches: 17. Germline assignment: CDR1 SGHTA and CDR2 FQGNSA. The CDR3 sequence is 18 residues long. Study findings and constraints: Of the TCR beta families, the public ones yielded a cumulative frequency that identified carriers of CMV plus the relevant HLA. CMV-specific TCR beta clonotypes restricted by HLA-C dominated the ex vivo response.

At least ten counts were recorded for this clonotype. As yet, its antigen is unknown. MiXCR was run by TCRdb on the reads, yielding one entry per CDR3 protein. The sample includes some 220,000 distinct CDR3 sequences, 35% to 40% seen only once; the top ten take 59%. The clonotype originates from a human donor in good health (CMV status not recorded). Some clones in this sample may be carry-over from other donors' samples. Here the sequenced sample was CD8+ T cells from cultured PBMCs, taken from culture after CMV antigen stimulation. V is TRBV7-2 and J is TRBJ1-2; 8 bases fit TRBD1. CDR3 in amino acids: CASSLRAPGQEGEDGYTF. The CDR3 bases are TGTGCCAGCAGCTTACGGGCACCGGGACAGGAAGGGGAGGATGGCTACACCTTC.